What follows describes a single T cell receptor (beta chain). Its antigen is as yet unknown. The data originate from a study of OX40 agonist ivuxolimab in advanced cancers. Patients were excluded for autoimmune disease history or systemic immunosuppression. Study outcomes and limitations: At 0.1 to 3.0 mg/kg and by week 6, CD4+ and CD8+ T cells in the blood had expanded clonally.

The CDR3 totals 15 residues. Germline values: CDR1 SGHNT, CDR2 YYREEE (reference sequence). The V end lost 4 bases, the J end lost 0 bases, and 11 bases lay between the germline ends. Clones were sequenced by immunoSEQ multiplex PCR, and TCRdb holds only the in-frame ones, with some missing. The sample holds some 69,000 clones, 85% to 90% seen once. This receptor was obtained from an adult with an advanced solid tumor such as melanoma, head and neck, liver or kidney cancer. V and J are TRBV5-4 and TRBJ2-1; D not certain. The sample here was CD4+ or CD8+ T cells sorted from blood, taken in a trial of the OX40 agonist ivuxolimab. Written as DNA, the CDR3 is TGTGCCAGCAGCGTACGGTCGAGCTCCTACAATGAGCAGTTCTTC. This encodes CASSVRSSSYNEQFF.